The T cell receptor beta chain under discussion was sequenced for a study of shared clonotypes between healthy human individuals. As for the study in general: The study enrolled a couple of women and three men aged 18 to 49. Three CD4 naive, three CD4 memory, two CD8 naive and one CD8 memory plate were used per donor. Study observations and caveats: The authors sampled blood alone, and tissue repertoires likely differ.

TCRdb's table, derived via immunoSEQ multiplex PCR, lists solely in-frame clones and lacks some. Of nearly 600,000 clones listed, around 95% are singletons. Naive CD8 cells comprised CD45RO-negative, CCR7-positively selected cells, excluding terminally differentiated effector memory CD45RA+ cells. Healthy and HIV-negative, the adult donors had no recent acute infections or vaccinations. A word on this clone: Its antigen remains unidentified.

The sample consisted of naive CD8+ T cells sorted from blood. This sequence was found in a woman aged 30 to 39 in good health.

The chain's CDR3 is CASSIGTPGYTF. CDR3 nucleotide sequence: TGTGCCAGCAGCATAGGGACTCCTGGCTACACCTTC. The J gene is TRBJ1-2, the V gene TRBV7-9, with D possibly TRBD1 on 5 matching bases. The germline gives CDR1 SEHNR, CDR2 FQNEAQ (reference sequence). The CDR3 length is 12 residues. V lost 5 bases to trimming and J lost 7 bases, with 11 bases between them. The whole variable domain, filled in from reference TRBV7-9 and TRBJ1-2, reads DTGVSQNPRHKITKRGQNVTFRCDPISEHNRLYWYRQTLGQGPEFLTYFQNEAQLEKSRLLSDRFSAERPKGSFSTLEIQRTEQGDSAMYLCASSIGTPGYTFGSGTRLTVV.